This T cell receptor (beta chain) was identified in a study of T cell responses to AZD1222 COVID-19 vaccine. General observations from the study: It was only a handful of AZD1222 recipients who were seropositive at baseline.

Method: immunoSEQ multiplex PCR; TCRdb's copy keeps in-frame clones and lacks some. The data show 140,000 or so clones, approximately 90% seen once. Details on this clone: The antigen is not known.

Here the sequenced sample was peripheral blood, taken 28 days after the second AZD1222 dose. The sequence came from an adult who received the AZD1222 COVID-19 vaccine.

In nucleotides, the CDR3 is TGTGCCAGCAGCCCCCGACAGGGGTTAATGAATGAGCAGTTCTTC. Protein product: CASSPRQGLMNEQFF. The chain employs TRBV4-2 and TRBJ2-1; 8 bases agree with TRBD1. In germline, CDR1 is LGHNA, CDR2 YNFKEQ. The CDR3 is 15 amino acids. The V and J ends lost 4 bases and 7 bases, in that order; junction bases with no gene match: 9.